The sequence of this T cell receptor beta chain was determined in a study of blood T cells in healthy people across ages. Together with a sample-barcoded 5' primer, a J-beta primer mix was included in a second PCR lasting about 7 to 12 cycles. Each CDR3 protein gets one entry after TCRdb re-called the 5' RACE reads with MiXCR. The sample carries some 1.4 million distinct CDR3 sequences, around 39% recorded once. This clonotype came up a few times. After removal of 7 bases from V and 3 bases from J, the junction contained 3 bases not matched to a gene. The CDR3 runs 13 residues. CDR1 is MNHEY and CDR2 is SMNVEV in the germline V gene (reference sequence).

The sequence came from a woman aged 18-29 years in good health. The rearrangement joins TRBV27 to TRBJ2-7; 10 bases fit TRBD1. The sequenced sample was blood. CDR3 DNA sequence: TGTGCCAGCACCAGGGACAGGGGCTACGAGCAGTACTTC. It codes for CASTRDRGYEQYF.